This T cell receptor beta chain is drawn from a study of T cell responses to AZD1222 COVID-19 vaccine. The length of the CDR3 is 13 residues. Germline-derived CDR1 and CDR2 are SGHTS and YDEGEE. J was trimmed by 6 bases and V by 1 base; bases with no gene match: 1. TCRdb keeps only in-frame clones here, not all; method: immunoSEQ multiplex PCR. The sample carries 65,000 to 95,000 clones, 75% to 85% recorded once. Study-wide results and limits: The donors showed a predominance of white British ancestry and of females, with possible underestimation of clonal diversity. Baseline seropositivity characterized only a handful of AZD1222 recipients. The study sampled repertoires only after the peak T cell response. Close to half of all spike-specific TCRs reportedly target regions of the variants that are unmutated.

Turning to this clone: Its antigen is undetermined.

The chain has TRBV5-8 and TRBJ1-2, with TRBD1 identical over 9 bases. The clonotype originates from an adult in good health. The input for sequencing was peripheral blood, taken on day 0 of AZD1222 vaccination. The CDR3 DNA is TGTGCCAGCAGCTTGACAGGGGGCGATGGCTACACCTTC. Encoded protein: CASSLTGGDGYTF. Full variable domain (outside the CDR3, taken from reference TRBV5-8 and TRBJ1-2): EAGVTQSPTHLIKTRGQQATLRCSPISGHTSVYWYQQALGLGLQFLLWYDEGEERNRGNFPPRFSGRQFPNYSSELNVNALELEDSALYLCASSLTGGDGYTFGSGTRLTVV.